A single sample gave rise to the 27 T cell receptor beta chains below, sequenced in a study of CD8 T cells in Susac syndrome. Random hexamers were used to reverse transcribe 0.5 to 1 ug of RNA. TCRdb processed the immunoSEQ multiplex PCR reads anew with MiXCR; each CDR3 protein has one entry. The sample carries about 120,000 distinct CDR3 sequences, just over 95% recorded once. The sample was CD4+ T cells from PBMCs. The source is a human donor with Susac syndrome.

The chain employs TRBV20-1 and TRBJ2-3, with 10 bases fitting TRBD2. CDR1 DFQATT and CDR2 SNEGSKA come from the germline V gene (reference sequence). The J segment lost 3 bases and the V segment lost 5 bases, leaving 8 bases of the junction unmatched. The CDR3 runs 15 residues. CDR3 in DNA: TGCAGTGCTCCCCCGGCTAGCGGGAGTACAGATACGCAGTATTTT. Translated, it gives CSAPPASGSTDTQYF.

V usage is TRBV6-5 and J usage is TRBJ1-4, with D unclear. The CDR3 is 14 residues long. Germline CDR1 is MNHEY and CDR2 is SVGAGI. The V end was cut by 0 bases, the J end by 4 bases, with 6 bases between. CDR3 in DNA: TGTGCCAGCAGTTACTCGATAAGTAATGAAAAACTGTTTTTT. Amino acid sequence: CASSYSISNEKLFF.

The chain links TRBV12-3 or TRBV12-4 to TRBJ2-7; TRBD2 matches 7 bases. J was trimmed by 5 bases and V by 5 bases; bases with no gene match: 0. The CDR3 extends over 11 amino acids. DNA of the CDR3: TGTGCCAGCAGTGGGAGGGACGAGCAGTACTTC. Amino acids: CASSGRDEQYF.

The rearrangement links TRBV11-2 to TRBJ2-1; no reliable D call. Germline V gene lookup returns CDR1 SGHAT and CDR2 FQNNGV. The CDR3 sequence is 12 residues long. Trimming removed 3 bases from V and 9 bases from J, with 9 bases in between. This CDR3 reads CASSLQGGEQFF. The CDR3 DNA is TGTGCCAGCAGCTTGCAAGGCGGTGAGCAGTTCTTC.

The chain couples TRBV3-1 to TRBJ1-2; D unclear. V lost 0 bases and J 4 bases, leaving 12 bases between the germline ends. Looked up from germline, CDR1 is LGHDT and CDR2 is YNNKEL (reference sequence). The CDR3 has 15 residues. The CDR3 is CASSQESRPRYGYTF. Here the CDR3 DNA reads TGTGCCAGCAGCCAAGAGTCGAGGCCCCGCTATGGCTACACCTTC.

The genes are TRBV28 and TRBJ1-2; D might be TRBD1 (5 bases). Germline V gene lookup returns CDR1 MDHEN and CDR2 SYDVKM. V shed 2 bases and J shed 9 bases, with 10 bases lying between them. This CDR3 has 12 residues. CDR3 DNA: TGTGCCAGCAGTTTACCCAAGGGGAGCTACACCTTC. Amino acids: CASSLPKGSYTF.

The chain carries TRBV20-1 and TRBJ2-7; D might be TRBD1 (7 bases). This CDR3 comprises 15 residues. Per the germline V gene, CDR1 is DFQATT and CDR2 is SNEGSKA (reference sequence). V dropped 5 bases and J dropped 7 bases, with 24 bases sitting between them. The CDR3 coding sequence is TGCAGTGCTTCGGGCAGGGGGGCTTCCCAGTCGGAGCAGTACTTC. This translates into CSASGRGASQSEQYF.

The chain recombines TRBV20-1 with TRBJ2-7; D is possibly TRBD2 (6 bases). The CDR3 runs 15 residues. The V end lost 4 bases, the J end lost 2 bases, and 18 bases lay between the germline ends. Germline lookup yields CDR1 DFQATT and CDR2 SNEGSKA (reference sequence). Here the CDR3 reads CSAKKPGLPTYEQYF. DNA of the CDR3: TGCAGTGCTAAGAAACCGGGACTTCCCACCTACGAGCAGTACTTC.

The rearrangement joins TRBV7-2 to TRBJ2-1; 8 bases map to TRBD2. The trim removed 5 bases at V and 8 bases at J, leaving 5 bases unmatched. CDR3 length: 13 amino acids. Looked up from germline, CDR1 is SGHTA and CDR2 is FQGNSA. The CDR3 DNA follows: TGTGCCAGCAGCCTTCGGGGGGGCGATGAGCAGTTCTTC. Protein product: CASSLRGGDEQFF.

This clonotype occurred once. The chain employs TRBV7-9 and TRBJ1-4, with TRBD1 matching 7 bases. V was clipped by 5 bases and J by 8 bases; unmatched bases: 8. Germline CDR1 is SEHNR and CDR2 is FQNEAQ (reference sequence). The CDR3 sequence is 14 residues long. The CDR3 region is CASSVTGDGEKLFF. In nucleotides, the CDR3 is TGTGCCAGCAGCGTAACAGGGGATGGAGAAAAACTGTTTTTT.

The V and J genes are TRBV7-2 and TRBJ2-5; 9 bases align to TRBD1. The CDR3 is 15 amino acids. Per the germline V gene, CDR1 is SGHTA and CDR2 is FQGNSA. Trimming removed 6 bases from V and 2 bases from J; junction bases left unmatched: 7. CDR3 nucleotides: TGTGCCAGCAGTCCAGGACAGGGGTGGCAAGAGACCCAGTACTTC. Protein product: CASSPGQGWQETQYF.

The rearrangement uses TRBV29-1 and TRBJ2-1; the D is unclear. The CDR3 covers 13 residues. Germline CDR1 is SQVTM and CDR2 is ANQGSEA. V lost 4 bases and J 4 bases, leaving 11 bases between the germline ends. CDR3 bases: TGCAGCGTTGTTGTCAGCCAGTACAATGAGCAGTTCTTC. This translates into CSVVVSQYNEQFF.

This chain links TRBV3-1 with TRBJ2-6; a weak D match, TRBD2 (5 bases). Germline lookup yields CDR1 LGHDT and CDR2 YNNKEL (reference sequence). The CDR3 length is 13 residues. The germline V and J ends were trimmed by 8 bases and 1 base, with 6 bases remaining between them. CDR3 protein: CASGESGANVLTF. CDR3 in DNA: TGTGCCAGCGGGGAGTCTGGGGCCAACGTCCTGACTTTC.

The chain is built from TRBV6-1 and TRBJ2-7; 7 positions agree with TRBD2. The junction had 16 bases not matched to a gene; V was cut back by 8 bases and J by 0 bases. The length of the CDR3 is 17 residues. In germline, CDR1 is MNHNS, CDR2 SASEGT. The CDR3 nucleotides read TGTGCCAGCGGGGACTCCCAGCGGGGATATAGCTCCTACGAGCAGTACTTC. This codes for CASGDSQRGYSSYEQYF.

V usage is TRBV7-9 and J usage is TRBJ2-3; TRBD2 matches at 8 bases. The V gene's germline CDR1 is SEHNR and CDR2 FQNEAQ (reference sequence). The J segment lost 4 bases and the V segment lost 6 bases, leaving 6 bases of the junction unmatched. This CDR3 spans 14 amino acids. CDR3 sequence (DNA): TGTGCCAGCAGTGACGTCGGGAGGGCAGATACGCAGTATTTT. Translating it yields CASSDVGRADTQYF. The entire variable domain, with the rest obtained from reference TRBV7-9 and TRBJ2-3, is as follows: DTGVSQNPRHKITKRGQNVTFRCDPISEHNRLYWYRQTLGQGPEFLTYFQNEAQLEKSRLLSDRFSAERPKGSFSTLEIQRTEQGDSAMYLCASSDVGRADTQYFGPGTRLTVL.

The chain's CDR3 is CASSLAADTQYF. CDR3 nucleotide sequence: TGTGCCAGCTCCCTAGCGGCAGATACGCAGTATTTT. V and J are TRBV28 and TRBJ2-3; 7 positions agree with TRBD2. J lost 4 bases, V lost 8 bases, and 3 bases had no gene match. CDR1 and CDR2 (germline): MDHEN, SYDVKM. The CDR3 covers 12 residues.

The chain recombines TRBV30 with TRBJ2-3; the match to TRBD2 covers 10 bases. Unmatched junction bases numbered 4, after V lost 2 bases and J lost 2 bases. Germline CDR1 is GTSNPN and CDR2 is SVGIG (reference sequence). The CDR3 runs 15 residues. The DNA of the CDR3 is TGTGCCTGGAGTCGACTAGCGGGCCTCACAGATACGCAGTATTTT. This codes for CAWSRLAGLTDTQYF.

The genes are TRBV2 and TRBJ2-7; 7 nucleotides align to TRBD1. Trimming at V came to 4 bases and at J to 0 bases, leaving 6 bases not matched to a gene. This CDR3 region has 15 residues. CDR1 is SNHLY, CDR2 FYNNEI, per germline. The CDR3 loop reads CASSATGKSSYEQYF. The CDR3 coding sequence is TGTGCCAGCAGTGCGACAGGGAAGAGCTCCTACGAGCAGTACTTC. Full variable domain (remainder filled in from reference TRBV2 and TRBJ2-7): EPEVTQTPSHQVTQMGQEVILRCVPISNHLYFYWYRQILGQKVEFLVSFYNNEISEKSEIFDDQFSVERPDGSNFTLKIRSTKLEDSAMYFCASSATGKSSYEQYFGPGTRLTVT.

The chain uses TRBV30 and TRBJ2-5; D perhaps matches TRBD1 (6 bases). V was shortened by 2 bases and J by 13 bases, with 17 bases between the two germline ends. The CDR3 has 12 residues. CDR1 is GTSNPN, CDR2 SVGIG, per germline (reference sequence). CDR3 nucleotide sequence: TGTGCCTGGAGTCCGGACAGTGGCGTGTTGTACTTC. The encoded protein is CAWSPDSGVLYF.

The chain has TRBV4-1 and TRBJ2-7; 9 bases map to TRBD1. Looked up from germline, CDR1 is MGHRA and CDR2 is YSYEKL. V was pared by 1 base and J by 7 bases, with 5 bases of the junction left unmatched. The CDR3 spans 14 residues. The CDR3, as DNA: TGCGCCAGCAGCCAAGCGGACAGGGGTTTGGAGCAGTACTTC. It is translated as CASSQADRGLEQYF.

This clonotype was observed once. The chain is built from TRBV29-1 and TRBJ2-7; 7 bases are a match to TRBD1. The CDR3 is 13 residues long. The V segment lost 7 bases and the J segment 2 bases; nucleotides outside the gene matches: 8. Per the germline V gene, CDR1 is SQVTM and CDR2 is ANQGSEA. The CDR3 DNA reads TGCAGCGCACAAAACAGGGGACCCTACGAGCAGTACTTC. Its protein is CSAQNRGPYEQYF.

The chain employs TRBV9 and TRBJ2-2; weak D call: TRBD2 (6 bases). In germline, CDR1 is SGDLS, CDR2 YYNGEE. V shed 0 bases and J shed 8 bases, with 17 bases lying between them. The CDR3 sequence is 16 residues long. The DNA for the CDR3 is TGTGCCAGCAGCGTAGAATTCGGGGGAGCTAGGGGGGAGCTGTTTTTT. Translation gives CASSVEFGGARGELFF.

V and J are TRBV2 and TRBJ1-4; D call uncertain. The CDR3 consists of 11 residues. With 8 bases removed from V and 3 bases from J, the gap between germline ends came to 4 bases. CDR1 and CDR2 (germline): SNHLY, FYNNEI. As DNA, the CDR3 is TGTGCCAGCGGGGCTAATGAAAAACTGTTTTTT. Translating it yields CASGANEKLFF.

CDR3 in DNA: TGCAGCGTTGAACGGTCCCACTATGGCTACACCTTC. Residues: CSVERSHYGYTF. V and J are TRBV29-1 and TRBJ1-2; unclear D gene. There are 12 residues in the CDR3. V was pared by 2 bases and J by 3 bases, with 7 bases between. Germline lookup yields CDR1 SQVTM and CDR2 ANQGSEA.

This chain joins TRBV14 and TRBJ2-2, with 8 bases lining up with TRBD2. Germline lookup yields CDR1 SGHDN and CDR2 FVKESK. Trimming cost V 2 bases and J 5 bases; bases outside gene matches: 7. The CDR3 sequence is 16 residues long. The CDR3 nucleotides are TGTGCCAGCAGCCAACGCGGGAGGTCGGGAACCGGGGAGCTGTTTTTT. Protein sequence: CASSQRGRSGTGELFF.

The J gene is TRBJ2-7, the V gene TRBV10-3; 7 bases map to TRBD1. CDR1 ENHRY and CDR2 SYGVKD come from the germline V gene. V was clipped by 8 bases and J by 3 bases; unmatched bases: 16. This CDR3 contains 16 residues. The CDR3 DNA reads TGTGCCATCTCCGCGACAGGGCCAGAAGCCCGCTACGAGCAGTACTTC. Translation: CAISATGPEARYEQYF.

The CDR3 bases are TGCAGCGTTGAAGATCGGATAGCGGGAGGCACAGATACGCAGTATTTT. Translated, it gives CSVEDRIAGGTDTQYF. The chain couples TRBV29-1 to TRBJ2-3; 9 bases match TRBD2. The CDR3 covers 16 residues. Losses at the gene ends were 0 bases for V and 1 base for J; bases not matched to a gene: 5. CDR1 is SQVTM and CDR2 is ANQGSEA in the germline V gene.